The source of this TCR beta chain is a study of blood T cell repertoires in COVID-19 (dated by TCRdb to the early 2020s). With respect to the entire study: Samples from collaborators originated in the United States, Italy and Spain and spanned both the acute and convalescent phases of COVID-19. The material from the prospective study consisted of cDNA or gDNA derived from T cells, B-cell-depleted T cells, or PBMCs. Deeply sampled blood TCRbeta repertoires from subjects exposed to, actively infected with, or recovered from COVID-19 were included in the dataset. A freely available public database, intended as a resource for researchers studying the immune response to SARS-CoV-2, is where the repertoires were released. Samples came from the ongoing ImmuneRACE study (first 160 participants) plus 1,254 subjects from 6 global collaborators. The sample metadata nearly always contained a de-identified subject ID, COVID-19 status, age in years and sex. Where available, HLA class I and class II types were taken from metadata supplied by the sample provider and were not determined by assay-based typing.

Regarding this clone: Its antigen remains unidentified. The junction differs from germline at one of its ends, possibly a read error.

The immunoSEQ Assay, a bias-controlled multiplex PCR, was used to amplify TCRbeta CDR3 regions from genomic DNA. Per the source publication's procedure: Nucleated cell counts per sample were estimated from amplification of reference gene primers within the assay. To quantify the absolute abundance of each unique TCRbeta CDR3 rearrangement, sequence reads were collapsed and filtered. For each sample, productive Simpson clonality was calculated by taking the square root of Simpson's diversity index across productive rearrangements. As stored in TCRdb, this immuneACCESS dataset retains in-frame rearrangements with V and J assigned. A fraction of the clones does not appear; measured against another copy, unresolved V genes explain less than half of the discrepancy, and the remainder lacks a known reason. The V and J calls and clone size come from that table; D and trimming were worked out from the DNA. The sample records approximately 170,000 clones, about 83% of which are singletons. The biggest ten clones account for about an eighth of the sample.

From a lookup of the germline V gene, CDR1 and CDR2 are MNHEY and SVGEGT. The cysteine opens and the phenylalanine closes a CDR3 of 12 amino acids. Solely the CDR3 DNA is kept, with 36 bases framed from the first base. Overall results and qualifications from the work: How much clinical and demographic metadata was included differed by source and by participant, and the metadata was provided uncurated.

Another Seattle source contributed samples from volunteer blood donors who had recovered from COVID-19. Each collaborating institution followed its own protocols to collect whole blood in K2EDTA tubes. For TCRbeta analysis, collaborators shipped samples in one of three forms: frozen whole blood, isolated PBMCs, or DNA extracted from either of those sample types. The source material was peripheral blood. The receptor comes from a man aged 70 or older who had recovered from COVID-19. The rearranged segments are TRBV6-2 or TRBV6-3 and TRBJ1-1; perhaps TRBD1 is the D gene, with 6 bases matching. The DNA sequence is given as TGTGCCAGCAGTAACTCAGGGGCTGAAGCTTTCTTT. Translated, it reads CASSNSGAEAFF.